Listed below are T cell receptor beta chains from one sample, sequenced in a study of blood T cell repertoires in COVID-19. The data were produced by immunoSEQ multiplex PCR, yet TCRdb's version contains in-frame clones alone and is incomplete. The sample consists of approximately 170,000 clones, 82% of them appearing once. The specimen was peripheral blood. The receptors here all came from a woman older than 75 with active or convalescent COVID-19. CDR3s leave out the opening cysteine and the closing phenylalanine or tryptophan. The D gene is left open where the match is weak.

V gene	D gene	J gene	CDR3 protein
TRBV4-1	-	TRBJ1-5	ASSQAKVGGFPNQPQH
TRBV20-1	-	TRBJ2-4	SARDSPLQY
TRBV28	-	TRBJ1-2	AIRSPGQGTFYGYT
TRBV6-1	-	TRBJ1-1	ASSEASWTEAF
TRBV14	TRBD2	TRBJ2-1	ASSPRRVAGGTYEQF
TRBV11-2	TRBD2	TRBJ2-7	ASSLNSGGGEQY
TRBV7-8	TRBD1	TRBJ2-5	ASSLGAGGVETQY
TRBV7-9	TRBD1	TRBJ1-2	ASSLGQGTNYGYT
TRBV9	TRBD2	TRBJ2-1	ASSASGSPYNEQF
TRBV6-1	-	TRBJ2-7	ASSESWSLTYEQY
TRBV29-1	-	TRBJ2-7	SVDGPGGKAYEQY
TRBV6-5	-	TRBJ1-5	ASRTDSTLRTQH
TRBV28	TRBD1	TRBJ1-2	ASSPILGQGAYGYT
TRBV28	-	TRBJ2-6	ASSSRGSGANVLT
TRBV2	-	TRBJ1-1	ASAQDTHGNTEAF
TRBV12-2	-	TRBJ2-5	ASRPTLISTGFPETQY
TRBV5-1	-	TRBJ1-1	ASSKGTANTEAF
TRBV19	-	TRBJ2-7	ASSKGLESYEQY
TRBV11-2	-	TRBJ2-7	ASRPPGTRTYEQY
TRBV10-3	TRBD2	TRBJ2-3	AISESGMTSGSADTQY
TRBV2	TRBD1	TRBJ1-2	ASSTDRGNYGYT
TRBV11-2	-	TRBJ2-7	ASSRAYEQY
TRBV5-4	-	TRBJ1-2	ASTAGHYGYT
TRBV5-1	-	TRBJ2-7	ASSSQGHYEQY
TRBV29-1	TRBD1	TRBJ1-1	SVGQGAPEAF
TRBV6-5	TRBD1	TRBJ1-5	ASRNRGPRNQPQH
TRBV5-1	TRBD1	TRBJ2-7	ASSLRTGAPYEQY
TRBV6-5	-	TRBJ1-3	ASSYYSQNSGNTIY
TRBV10-1	-	TRBJ2-2	ASQTRTGTGELF
TRBV5-8	-	TRBJ1-5	ASSLAEGVGNQPQH
TRBV28	TRBD1	TRBJ2-7	ASSSPGQTYEQY
TRBV11-2	TRBD1	TRBJ1-4	ASSLVRGRGEKLF
TRBV6-5	-	TRBJ2-3	ASSRDFSDTQY
TRBV7-6	TRBD1	TRBJ1-1	ASSSRQGQNTEAF
TRBV25-1	-	TRBJ1-4	ASSDARVPNEKLF
TRBV28	TRBD1	TRBJ1-3	ASSSPGQGWNTIY
TRBV5-1	-	TRBJ1-1	ASSLAYGQQMNTEAF
TRBV6-6	-	TRBJ1-1	ASSRGRGKGEYTEAF
TRBV10-2	TRBD1	TRBJ2-2	ASMGQLTGELF
TRBV28	-	TRBJ1-1	ASSPREGWNTEAF
TRBV19	TRBD2	TRBJ2-7	ASSPYRTSGSDEQY
TRBV18	TRBD1	TRBJ1-5	ASSPTTGGQPQH
TRBV6-1	-	TRBJ2-1	ASSSSGYSYNEQF
TRBV28	-	TRBJ2-1	ASLEPGRAFDEQF
TRBV10-3	TRBD2	TRBJ2-7	AISEVAGGPSEQY
TRBV28	-	TRBJ2-7	ATLTDMSSYEQY
TRBV2	-	TRBJ2-2	ASSEYGELF
TRBV5-1	-	TRBJ2-1	ASSSIYRGGHNEQF
TRBV6-5	-	TRBJ2-7	ASQTGRSYEQY
TRBV28	-	TRBJ2-6	AVPSEAGANVLT
TRBV28	TRBD2	TRBJ2-5	ASRPTSGTQETQY
TRBV30	TRBD1	TRBJ1-5	AWSPDRDQPQH
TRBV4-1	TRBD2	TRBJ2-7	ASSPSGSPTYEQY
TRBV5-1	-	TRBJ2-5	ASSLPSKRETQY
TRBV2	-	TRBJ1-2	ASSESLGLGYT
TRBV9	TRBD2	TRBJ2-3	ASSVGLAVDTQY
TRBV28	TRBD1	TRBJ2-5	ASSLMDRETQY